This TCR beta chain came from a study of CD8 T cells in ankylosing spondylitis. This clonotype was detected ten times or more. MiXCR was run by TCRdb on the 5' RACE reads, yielding one entry per CDR3 protein. Altogether 300,000 to 400,000 distinct CDR3 sequences are present, about 9.9% being singletons, with the ten largest covering roughly 9%. Germline CDR1 and CDR2: SGHTA and FQGNSA. With V trimmed by 5 bases and J by 5 bases, 9 bases remained unmatched. The CDR3 is 15 amino acids. The clonotype comes from a female donor with ankylosing spondylitis or in good health (not recorded which). This chain links TRBV7-2 with TRBJ1-1, with 9 bases matching TRBD1. Sequencing was performed on blood, either unsorted or a sorted T cell fraction (not recorded which). The CDR3 spells CASSEGDREVTEAFF. Here the CDR3 DNA reads TGTGCCAGCAGCGAAGGGGACAGGGAAGTAACTGAAGCTTTCTTT.